This T cell receptor beta chain was sequenced during a study of shared clonotypes between healthy human individuals. Study-level information: Three plates were used per donor for CD4 naive, three for CD4 memory, two for CD8 naive and one for CD8 memory. General study points: Clonotypes which were not shared had lower generation probabilities than clonotypes that all four donors shared.

About this clone itself: Its specificity is unknown.

Repertoires were generated with immunoSEQ multiplex PCR, while TCRdb's copy carries only in-frame clones and drops some. The sample has roughly 380,000 clones, 90% to 98% seen once. The CDR3 is 12 amino acids. Germline V gives CDR1 SNHLY, CDR2 FYNNEI. Trimming took 7 bases from V and 4 from J, leaving 11 bases between them. The sequenced sample consisted of memory CD8+ T cells sorted from blood. Documented subset: CD45RO+ cells pooled with CCR7-negative TemRA cells. The TCR sequence derives from a man aged 25 to 45 in good health. This sequence joins TRBV2 and TRBJ2-7; perhaps D is TRBD1 or TRBD2 (5 bases each). The CDR3 nucleotides are TGTGCCAGCAATTCGGGACCTTACGAGCAGTACTTC. Protein product: CASNSGPYEQYF. Supplemented by reference TRBV2 and TRBJ2-7, the full variable domain reads EPEVTQTPSHQVTQMGQEVILRCVPISNHLYFYWYRQILGQKVEFLVSFYNNEISEKSEIFDDQFSVERPDGSNFTLKIRSTKLEDSAMYFCASNSGPYEQYFGPGTRLTVT.